These 8 T cell receptor beta chains were sequenced from one sample in a study of T cell changes during pregnancy in multiple sclerosis. Sequenced by immunoSEQ multiplex PCR; TCRdb stores in-frame clones only, minus some. The sample lists under 80,000 clones, roughly 88% seen once, with 1.5% to 2% in the top ten. Sequenced material: peripheral blood, taken in the first trimester of pregnancy. All receptors derive from a female donor with multiple sclerosis, enrolled in a pregnancy study.

J is TRBJ1-2 and V is TRBV27, with D tentatively TRBD1 (5 bases). The CDR3 loop spans 14 amino acids. The germline CDR1 and CDR2 sequences are MNHEY and SMNVEV (reference sequence). V was shortened by 5 bases and J by 7 bases, with 17 bases between the two germline ends. The CDR3 coding sequence is TGTGCCAGCAGTCGCGTGGGGGGGGAGGGTGGCTACACCTTC. This codes for CASSRVGGEGGYTF.

This chain links TRBV19 with TRBJ1-1, with 9 nucleotides matching TRBD1. Looked up from germline, CDR1 is LNHDA and CDR2 is SQIVND (reference sequence). The CDR3 spans 14 residues. Trimming cost V 6 bases and J 4 bases; bases outside gene matches: 6. The CDR3 sequence: CASRDQQGATEAFF. The CDR3 coding sequence is TGTGCCAGTAGGGATCAACAGGGGGCCACTGAAGCTTTCTTT.

This clone was recorded once. This sequence joins TRBV7-2 and TRBJ2-7; possibly TRBD2 for D (5 bases). Trimming shortened V by 3 bases and J by 6 bases, and 18 bases separated the two germline ends. The V gene's germline CDR1 is SGHTA and CDR2 FQGNSA. CDR3 length: 15 amino acids. CDR3 coding DNA: TGTGCCAGCAGCTTGGGCGGACTGCGCATGGGCGAGCAGTACTTC. The encoded protein is CASSLGGLRMGEQYF.

To note about this clone: Other nucleotide sequences from this sample produce the same CDR3. The V and J genes are TRBV10-3 and TRBJ2-5, with TRBD2 matching over 7 bases. This CDR3 comprises 14 residues. The germline gives CDR1 ENHRY, CDR2 SYGVKD. V lost 0 bases, J lost 2 bases, and 0 bases stayed unmatched. CDR3 in amino acids: CAISESGGQETQYF. CDR3 bases: TGTGCCATCAGTGAGTCGGGGGGGCAAGAGACCCAGTACTTC.

The rearrangement joins TRBV4-1 to TRBJ2-7, with D perhaps matching TRBD2 (6 bases). Deletions cut 0 bases from V and 1 base from J, with 13 bases between. This CDR3 region has 16 residues. Germline assignment: CDR1 MGHRA and CDR2 YSYEKL. The CDR3 DNA follows: TGCGCCAGCAGCCAAGATCGAGAAAGCGGGTCCTACGAGCAGTACTTC. Translation gives CASSQDRESGSYEQYF.

This chain joins TRBV11-3 and TRBJ2-7, with TRBD2 identical over 13 bases. J gave up 3 bases and V 3 bases, and 2 bases lay outside the gene matches. The CDR3 covers 15 residues. Germline V gene lookup returns CDR1 SGHNT and CDR2 YENEEA. The CDR3 coding sequence is TGTGCCAGCAGCTTTAGACTAGCGGGAGGCTACGAGCAGTACTTC. Its protein is CASSFRLAGGYEQYF. Supplemented by reference TRBV11-3 and TRBJ2-7, the full variable domain reads EAGVVQSPRYKIIEKKQPVAFWCNPISGHNTLYWYLQNLGQGPELLIRYENEEAVDDSQLPKDRFSAERLKGVDSTLKIQPAELGDSAVYLCASSFRLAGGYEQYFGPGTRLTVT.

This clone has at least ten counts. The chain couples TRBV6-6 to TRBJ1-4; D perhaps matches TRBD1 (5 bases). The V and J ends lost 2 bases and 2 bases respectively, with 6 bases between them. Germline V gene data show CDR1 as MNHNY and CDR2 as SVGAGI (reference sequence). This CDR3 is 14 amino acids long. The CDR3 bases are TGTGCCAGCAGTTACGCAGGGACTAATGAAAAACTGTTTTTT. Encoded protein: CASSYAGTNEKLFF.

The chain links TRBV5-1 to TRBJ2-3, with D perhaps TRBD1 (5 bases). Trimming pared 2 bases from V and 4 bases from J, leaving 14 bases between. The CDR3 extends over 15 amino acids. Germline CDR1 reads SGHRS; CDR2 reads YFSETQ. In DNA form, the CDR3 reads TGCGCCAGCAGCTTTCAGGGCCCCCAGGCAGATACGCAGTATTTT. Its translation: CASSFQGPQADTQYF.